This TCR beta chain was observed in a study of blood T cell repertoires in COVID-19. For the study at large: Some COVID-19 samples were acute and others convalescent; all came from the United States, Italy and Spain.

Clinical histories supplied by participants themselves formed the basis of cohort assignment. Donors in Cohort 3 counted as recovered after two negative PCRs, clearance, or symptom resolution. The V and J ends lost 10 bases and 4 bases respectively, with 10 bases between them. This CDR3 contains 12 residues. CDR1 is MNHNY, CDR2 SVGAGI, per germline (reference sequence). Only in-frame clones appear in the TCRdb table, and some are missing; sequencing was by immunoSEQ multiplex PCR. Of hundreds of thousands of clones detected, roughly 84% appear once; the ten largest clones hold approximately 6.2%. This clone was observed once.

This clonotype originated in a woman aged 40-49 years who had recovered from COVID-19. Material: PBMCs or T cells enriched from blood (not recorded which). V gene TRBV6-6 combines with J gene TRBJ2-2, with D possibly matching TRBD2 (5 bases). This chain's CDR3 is CAIGLSTGELFF. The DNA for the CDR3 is TGTGCCATAGGACTTAGCACCGGGGAGCTGTTTTTT.